This T cell receptor (beta chain) was identified in a study of cytomegalovirus exposure and HLA in healthy donors. The PCR had 60 Vbeta and 13 Jbeta primers. The protocol was immunoSEQ multiplex PCR, while the TCRdb copy is restricted to in-frame clones and leaves out a portion. The sample contains 150,000 to 200,000 clones, approximately 77% of which appear only once. With regard to this clone: As yet, its antigen is unknown.

The germline gives CDR1 MNHNY, CDR2 SVGAGI (reference sequence). Losses at the gene ends were 6 bases for V and 5 bases for J; bases not matched to a gene: 3. The CDR3 is 13 amino acids. Whole-study findings and limits: Beyond CMV serostatus, there was no information to go on about immune exposure. Reportedly, cytomegalovirus status was diagnosed with high sensitivity and specificity.

The chain uses TRBV6-6 and TRBJ1-5; TRBD1 matches at 8 bases. The specimen sequenced was PBMCs. The receptor comes from a man aged 50 or older in good health and CMV-seropositive. The CDR3 bases are TGTGCCAGCAGCTTGACAGGGGATCAGCCCCAGCATTTT. Translated: CASSLTGDQPQHF.